The 18 T cell receptor beta chains given below trace back to one sample, sequenced in a study of sequential checkpoint blockade in melanoma. Method: immunoSEQ multiplex PCR; TCRdb's copy keeps in-frame clones and lacks some. The repertoire holds about 1,300 clones, with more than 60% as singletons. Treatment in this sample: randomized to nivolumab then ipilimumab (arm A) or the reverse (arm B). The starting material was CD8+ T cells sorted from blood (inferred from file names), obtained from a patient given nivolumab and ipilimumab in sequence. These receptors were collected from a human patient with melanoma. Some clones in this sample may be carry-over from other donors' samples.

In nucleotides, the CDR3 is TGTGCCAGCAGTTCAGGTGAAGCTTTCTTT. Protein sequence: CASSSGEAFF. This chain connects TRBV2 to TRBJ1-1; D unclear. The ends were cut back, 5 bases at V and 7 bases at J, with 5 bases in the middle. Germline lookup yields CDR1 SNHLY and CDR2 FYNNEI. The CDR3 runs 10 residues.

By sample fraction, this clone is hyperexpanded. CDR3 residues: CASSLFFSAGGPAGELFF. CDR3 coding DNA: TGTGCCAGCAGCTTATTTTTCTCAGCGGGGGGGCCAGCCGGGGAGCTGTTTTTT. V and J are TRBV7-8 and TRBJ2-2; 10 nucleotides align to TRBD2. Germline values: CDR1 SGHVS, CDR2 FQNEAQ. V lost 2 bases to trimming and J lost 6 bases; unmatched junction nucleotides: 12. CDR3 size: 18 residues.

This clone was recorded a few times. This chain connects TRBV5-6 to TRBJ1-2, with D possibly matching TRBD1 (6 bases). Trimming cost V 0 bases and J 5 bases, with 8 bases left between them. Germline V gene sequence: CDR1 SGHDT, CDR2 YYEEEE. This CDR3 is 13 amino acids long. The CDR3 DNA reads as TGTGCCAGCAGCTTGGGACAGGAGTATGGCTACACCTTC. As protein: CASSLGQEYGYTF.

This clone was observed once. This chain joins TRBV27 and TRBJ2-3; D possibly corresponds to TRBD2 (6 bases). Germline V gene sequence: CDR1 MNHEY, CDR2 SMNVEV (reference sequence). Trimming removed 7 bases at V and 0 bases at J, with 20 bases between. The CDR3 is 17 residues long. CDR3 in amino acids: CASIGTPSRFSTDTQYF. As DNA, the CDR3 is TGTGCCAGCATAGGGACTCCGTCCAGATTCAGCACAGATACGCAGTATTTT.

This sequence joins TRBV13 and TRBJ2-5, with D tentatively TRBD1 (6 bases). CDR3 length: 17 amino acids. Deletions cut 0 bases from V and 2 bases from J, with 16 bases between. The germline gives CDR1 PRHDT, CDR2 FYEKMQ (reference sequence). The CDR3: CASSLGLDSNPQETQYF. In DNA, the CDR3 is TGTGCCAGCAGCTTAGGCCTGGACAGCAATCCACAAGAGACCCAGTACTTC.

The V gene is TRBV27, the J gene TRBJ1-2; the D is unclear. V dropped 3 bases and J dropped 3 bases, with 17 bases sitting between them. The CDR3 totals 16 residues. Germline loops: CDR1 MNHEY, CDR2 SMNVEV (reference sequence). This CDR3 reads CASSFNGYSGDYGYTF. For the CDR3, the DNA is TGTGCCAGCAGTTTCAATGGGTATTCTGGAGACTATGGCTACACCTTC.

This clone was counted between two and nine times. V gene TRBV6-8 combines with J gene TRBJ1-2, with a possible D match to TRBD1 (5 bases). CDR3 length equals 13 residues. CDR1 is MNHGY, CDR2 SAAAGT, per germline. Trimming removed 5 bases at V and 0 bases at J, with 7 bases between. DNA of the CDR3: TGTGCCAGCAGTGAACAGGCTAACTATGGCTACACCTTC. Translated, it gives CASSEQANYGYTF.

This clone was detected only a few times. V usage is TRBV29-1 and J usage is TRBJ1-1, with D uncertain. V was shortened by 6 bases and J by 0 bases, with 14 bases between the two germline ends. The germline V gene has CDR1 SQVTM and CDR2 ANQGSEA. The length of the CDR3 is 14 residues. CDR3 DNA sequence: TGCAGCGTCCACGACAAACTCATGAACACTGAAGCTTTCTTT. Translated, it gives CSVHDKLMNTEAFF.

Here the CDR3 reads CASSQEAGGNEQYF. CDR3 DNA sequence: TGTGCCAGCAGCCAAGAGGCAGGTGGTAACGAGCAGTACTTC. The chain recombines TRBV4-2 with TRBJ2-7; D is unclear. There are 14 residues in the CDR3. V was pared by 0 bases and J by 5 bases, with 11 bases between. From germline, CDR1 is LGHNA and CDR2 YNFKEQ.

The CDR3 here is CASTSGQGAKNIQYF. CDR3 in DNA: TGTGCCAGCACGTCGGGACAGGGGGCCAAAAACATTCAGTACTTC. V and J are TRBV5-4 and TRBJ2-4, with 10 positions matching TRBD1. With V trimmed by 6 bases and J by 1 base, 4 bases remained unmatched. Germline CDR1 SGHNT, CDR2 YYREEE (reference sequence). The CDR3 contains 15 residues. The full variable domain, completed using reference TRBV5-4 and TRBJ2-4, is ETGVTQSPTHLIKTRGQQVTLRCSSQSGHNTVSWYQQALGQGPQFIFQYYREEENGRGNFPPRFSGLQFPNYSSELNVNALELDDSALYLCASTSGQGAKNIQYFGAGTRLSVL.

This clone is large by share. The chain recombines TRBV5-4 with TRBJ2-7; 7 bases are shared with TRBD1. CDR1 SGHNT and CDR2 YYREEE come from the germline V gene (reference sequence). CDR3 length equals 13 residues. J gave up 7 bases and V 0 bases, and 4 bases lay outside the gene matches. CDR3 sequence: CASSLGQGWEQYF. CDR3 DNA: TGTGCCAGCAGCTTGGGACAGGGATGGGAGCAGTACTTC.

The rearrangement links TRBV27 to TRBJ2-7; D uncertain. CDR1 MNHEY and CDR2 SMNVEV come from the germline V gene (reference sequence). Trimming pared 8 bases from V and 2 bases from J, leaving 10 bases between. The CDR3 is 12 amino acids. The CDR3 DNA sequence: TGTGCCAGCGCGGTTTCCACCTACGAGCAGTACTTC. It yields the protein CASAVSTYEQYF.

This chain connects TRBV7-2 to TRBJ2-1; 11 bases fit TRBD2. V gave up 5 bases and J gave up 2 bases; unmatched junction bases: 8. Germline V gene sequence: CDR1 SGHTA, CDR2 FQGNSA. The CDR3 is 17 amino acids. In DNA, the CDR3 is TGTGCCAGCAGCCCCAGGAGACTAGCGGGGACCTACAATGAGCAGTTCTTC. It is translated as CASSPRRLAGTYNEQFF.

This clone turned up a few times. The gene calls are TRBV15 and TRBJ2-3; D is perhaps TRBD2 (6 bases). The germline CDR1 and CDR2 sequences are LNHNV and YYDKDF (reference sequence). Trimming shortened V by 1 base and J by 2 bases, and 10 bases separated the two germline ends. CDR3 length equals 15 residues. CDR3 coding DNA: TGTGCCACCAGCAGAGGGTCGGGAGCCACAGATACGCAGTATTTT. The encoded protein is CATSRGSGATDTQYF.

This chain joins TRBV5-6 and TRBJ2-1, with D uncertain. Germline loops: CDR1 SGHDT, CDR2 YYEEEE. With 0 bases removed from V and 3 bases from J, the gap between germline ends came to 10 bases. CDR3 length: 15 residues. Here the CDR3 DNA reads TGTGCCAGCAGCTTGGTCCCCCCGGGCTACAATGAGCAGTTCTTC. It yields the protein CASSLVPPGYNEQFF.

This clone was observed a few times. V usage is TRBV5-6 and J usage is TRBJ1-1, with 8 bases lining up with TRBD1. CDR3 length equals 17 residues. In germline, CDR1 is SGHDT, CDR2 YYEEEE. V shed 1 base, J shed 0 bases, and the junction held 8 bases outside the gene matches. The CDR3 reads CASSLWAGGLMNTEAFF. For the CDR3, the DNA is TGTGCCAGCAGCTTGTGGGCAGGGGGCCTCATGAACACTGAAGCTTTCTTT.

The V and J genes are TRBV4-1 and TRBJ2-5, with 9 bases that match TRBD1. Unmatched junction bases numbered 5, after V lost 4 bases and J lost 5 bases. The CDR3 runs 14 residues. Germline-derived CDR1 and CDR2 are MGHRA and YSYEKL. The CDR3 coding sequence is TGCGCCAGCAGCCGCAACAGGGGGCCTGAGACCCAGTACTTC. This gives the protein CASSRNRGPETQYF.

The rearrangement joins TRBV6-1 to TRBJ2-7; D is unclear. Germline CDR1 reads MNHNS; CDR2 reads SASEGT. This CDR3 region has 13 residues. Trimming removed 2 bases from V and 2 bases from J, with 7 bases in between. CDR3 in amino acids: CASSEPTAYEQYF. In DNA form, the CDR3 reads TGTGCCAGCAGTGAACCAACAGCCTACGAGCAGTACTTC.